Listed below are T cell receptor beta chains from one sample, sequenced in a study of OX40 agonist ivuxolimab in advanced cancers. TCRdb keeps only in-frame clones here, not all; method: immunoSEQ multiplex PCR. This table has more than 50,000 clones, approximately 89% appearing once. The source material was CD4+ or CD8+ T cells sorted from blood, sampled in a trial of the OX40 agonist ivuxolimab. The source of these receptors is an adult with an advanced solid tumor such as melanoma, head and neck, liver or kidney cancer. Each CDR3 is given with its conserved first and last residue.

j_gene	v_gene	CDR3aa
TRBJ2-1	TRBV1	CTSSQDSGRGGRNEQFF
TRBJ2-7	TRBV27	CASATGQIYEQYF
TRBJ1-1	TRBV11-2	CASSLVVLGDEAFF
TRBJ2-1	TRBV6-5	CASSYPQGGRDEQFF
TRBJ1-5	TRBV7-7	CASSTGPNQPQHF
TRBJ2-2	TRBV7-6	CASSLDAGSDTGELFF
TRBJ1-1	TRBV5-8	CASSPPGLSNTEAFF
TRBJ1-3	TRBV7-8	CASSFRVFGSGNTIYF
TRBJ2-7	TRBV4-1	CASSRPGSSYEQYF
TRBJ2-1	TRBV15	CATSKRGDYNEQFF
TRBJ1-4	TRBV14	CASSQDLDPPGKELFF
TRBJ2-3	TRBV5-4	CASRLLAGGTDTQYF
TRBJ1-5	TRBV19	CASSIDLEISSNQPQHF
TRBJ2-5	TRBV11-2	CASREPGWETQYF
TRBJ1-1	TRBV10-1	CASSGLGVRTEAFF
TRBJ1-1	TRBV5-6	CASSLTGNTEAFF
TRBJ2-5	TRBV19	CASSIAMGRLAETQYF
TRBJ1-1	TRBV6-1	CASGQGMGEAFF
TRBJ2-7	TRBV6-1	CASTPGQMYEQYF
TRBJ2-7	TRBV5-4	CASSLSGVYEQYF
TRBJ2-3	TRBV27	CASSFQGRPTDTQYF
TRBJ2-7	TRBV28	CASSSGQGSEQYF
TRBJ1-2	TRBV6-1	CASTQGPPENYGYTF
TRBJ1-1	TRBV6-1	CASSGQGRNTEAFF
TRBJ1-1	TRBV2	CASSEMSGTEAFF
TRBJ1-3	TRBV2	CASSVGRARSGNTIYF
TRBJ2-1	TRBV19	CASSIDLSTFNEQFF
TRBJ2-7	TRBV27	CASSLSGSSYEQYF
TRBJ1-1	TRBV4-1	CASSQEQVNTEAFF
TRBJ2-1	TRBV5-1	CASSLNANKPKYNEQFF
TRBJ2-5	TRBV6-1	CASSEALQGTEEQYF
TRBJ2-3	TRBV7-9	CASSSPPGKVTDTQYF
TRBJ2-2	TRBV5-1	CASSFGTLNTGELFF
TRBJ1-1	TRBV27	CASSLSGGAGAFF
TRBJ1-3	TRBV14	CASMEGAGNTIYF
TRBJ1-1	TRBV28	CASSLGFQDLRGTEAFF
TRBJ1-1	TRBV2	CASSSGTDLEAFF
TRBJ1-1	TRBV27	CASSHREESLGAFF
TRBJ2-5	TRBV30	CAFSGLETQYF
TRBJ1-5	TRBV5-5	CASSLRLGDNQPQHF
TRBJ2-1	TRBV9	CASSVEGWGEQFF
TRBJ1-2	TRBV6-5	CASSYYPGGGGYTF
TRBJ2-5	TRBV6-5	CASSTGPKTETQYF
TRBJ1-2	TRBV11-1	CASSLEEEVGYTF
TRBJ1-1	TRBV4-1	CASSPRWNTEAFF
TRBJ2-7	TRBV18	CASSPADSYEQYF
TRBJ2-2	TRBV28	CASSLFARRTGELFF
TRBJ1-2	TRBV27	CASSLIKGQGQGGYTF
TRBJ1-3	TRBV9	CASSVLETAGNTIYF
TRBJ1-1	TRBV2	CASRVGTEAFF
TRBJ2-3	TRBV29-1	CSVYREGTDTQYF
TRBJ1-1	TRBV7-7	CASSLALGSEAFF
TRBJ2-3	TRBV6-6	CASSLAGGARDTQYF
TRBJ2-7	TRBV11-2	CASSLTDAYEQYF
TRBJ2-1	TRBV7-9	CASSLASGGPYNEQFF
TRBJ1-4	TRBV5-4	CASSPIPGMYEEKLFF
TRBJ2-7	TRBV5-1	CASSLRLGGSYEQYF
TRBJ2-1	TRBV7-9	CASSPQTGNNEQFF
TRBJ2-1	TRBV15	CATSRDKEASGEIRNEQFF
TRBJ2-1	TRBV2	CASSEPRPEVRLF